These 11 T cell receptor beta chains came from one sample sequenced in a study of cytomegalovirus exposure and HLA in healthy donors. It was with 60 Vbeta and 13 Jbeta primers that the PCR ran. The data were produced by immunoSEQ multiplex PCR, yet TCRdb's version contains in-frame clones alone and is incomplete. The data show about 150,000 clones, around 67% seen once. The sample comprised PBMCs. These receptors all come from a man aged 18 to 30 in good health and CMV-seropositive.

The V gene is TRBV18, the J gene TRBJ2-5; tentative D call: TRBD2 (5 bases). V lost 3 bases and J 5 bases, leaving 10 bases between the germline ends. CDR1 is KGHSH, CDR2 LQKENI, per germline. The CDR3 extends over 13 amino acids. The CDR3 region is CASSPRRGETQYF. For the CDR3, the DNA is TGTGCCAGCTCACCCCGGCGCGGGGAGACCCAGTACTTC. Variable domain in full (rest from reference TRBV18 and TRBJ2-5): NAGVMQNPRHLVRRRGQEARLRCSPMKGHSHVYWYRQLPEEGLKFMVYLQKENIIDESGMPKERFSAEFPKEGPSILRIQQVVRGDSAAYFCASSPRRGETQYFGPGTRLLVL.

Written as DNA, the CDR3 is TGTGCCAGCAGCCCTAGGACAGGGCCCTACGAGCAGTACTTC. Translating it yields CASSPRTGPYEQYF. The V gene is TRBV5-4, the J gene TRBJ2-5; 8 bases are shared with TRBD1. The DNA matches TRBJ2-7 better at its end, which makes the J call doubtful. The germline CDR1 and CDR2 sequences are SGHNT and YYREEE (reference sequence). The CDR3 length is 14 residues.

This rearrangement joins TRBV27 to TRBJ2-5, with 8 bases lining up with TRBD1. Per the germline V gene, CDR1 is MNHEY and CDR2 is SMNVEV (reference sequence). The CDR3 loop spans 16 amino acids. V shed 4 bases and J 4 bases; nucleotides not matched to a gene: 11. CDR3 DNA: TGTGCCAGCAGTTACAAGACAGGGGCCCCCCGAGAGACCCAGTACTTC. It yields the protein CASSYKTGAPRETQYF.

This clone turned up a few times. The rearrangement joins TRBV10-2 to TRBJ1-6; D is unclear. Germline loops: CDR1 WSHSY, CDR2 SAAADI. This CDR3 region has 13 residues. Between the trimmed V and J ends, which lost 5 bases and 6 bases, there was a span of 8 bases. Here the CDR3 reads CASSNIPNSPLHF. The DNA of the CDR3 is TGCGCCAGCAGTAACATACCTAATTCACCCCTCCACTTT.

The rearrangement links TRBV10-2 to TRBJ1-3, with 7 positions matching TRBD1. The V gene's germline CDR1 is WSHSY and CDR2 SAAADI. The CDR3 has 15 amino acids. Unmatched junction bases numbered 8, after V lost 6 bases and J lost 3 bases. This CDR3 is CASSGQEDVGNTIYF. The CDR3 coding sequence is TGCGCCAGCAGCGGACAGGAGGATGTTGGAAACACCATATATTTT.

The gene calls are TRBV7-8 and TRBJ1-1; D not resolved. The germline V gene encodes CDR1 SGHVS and CDR2 FQNEAQ. Deletions cut 0 bases from V and 3 bases from J, with 5 bases between. This CDR3 comprises 13 residues. This chain's CDR3 is CASSLARYTEAFF. The CDR3 DNA reads as TGTGCCAGCAGCTTAGCTCGGTACACTGAAGCTTTCTTT.

The J gene is TRBJ2-7, the V gene TRBV5-1; 9 nucleotides match TRBD1. CDR3 length: 14 residues. V was clipped by 0 bases and J by 5 bases; unmatched bases: 3. Per germline, CDR1 SGHRS and CDR2 YFSETQ. This chain's CDR3 is CASSLGDRVNEQYF. In nucleotides, the CDR3 is TGCGCCAGCAGCTTGGGGGACAGGGTGAACGAGCAGTACTTC.

This chain connects TRBV5-1 to TRBJ2-5; the match to TRBD1 covers 7 bases. In germline, CDR1 is SGHRS, CDR2 YFSETQ. The CDR3 totals 15 residues. With 2 bases clipped from V and 4 bases from J, the junction kept 8 bases outside the gene matches. CDR3 protein: CASSFNLAGGETQYF. CDR3 sequence (DNA): TGCGCCAGCAGCTTCAACCTGGCAGGGGGAGAGACCCAGTACTTC.

The CDR3 sequence: CAISELAGADEQYF. Written as DNA, the CDR3 is TGTGCCATCAGTGAACTCGCAGGGGCAGACGAGCAGTACTTC. The chain joins TRBV10-3 to TRBJ2-7; weak D call: TRBD1 (6 bases). Germline V lookup: CDR1 ENHRY, CDR2 SYGVKD. The CDR3 has 14 amino acids. Trimming removed 3 bases at V and 5 bases at J, with 14 bases between.

J is TRBJ2-7 and V is TRBV9; TRBD2 matches 11 bases. V lost 0 bases to trimming and J lost 3 bases; unmatched junction nucleotides: 5. CDR1 is SGDLS, CDR2 YYNGEE, per germline. This CDR3 contains 16 residues. For the CDR3, the DNA is TGTGCCAGCAGCGTAGAGGCTAGCGGGAGGTTCTACGAGCAGTACTTC. Its protein product is CASSVEASGRFYEQYF.

The table lists this clone with a few counts. The chain links TRBV9 to TRBJ2-5; 8 bases match TRBD1. The length of the CDR3 is 16 residues. J gave up 2 bases and V 0 bases, and 6 bases lay outside the gene matches. Germline V gene sequence: CDR1 SGDLS, CDR2 YYNGEE. As DNA, the CDR3 is TGTGCCAGCAGCGTAGAAGGGACAGGAAAGCAAGAGACCCAGTACTTC. As protein: CASSVEGTGKQETQYF.